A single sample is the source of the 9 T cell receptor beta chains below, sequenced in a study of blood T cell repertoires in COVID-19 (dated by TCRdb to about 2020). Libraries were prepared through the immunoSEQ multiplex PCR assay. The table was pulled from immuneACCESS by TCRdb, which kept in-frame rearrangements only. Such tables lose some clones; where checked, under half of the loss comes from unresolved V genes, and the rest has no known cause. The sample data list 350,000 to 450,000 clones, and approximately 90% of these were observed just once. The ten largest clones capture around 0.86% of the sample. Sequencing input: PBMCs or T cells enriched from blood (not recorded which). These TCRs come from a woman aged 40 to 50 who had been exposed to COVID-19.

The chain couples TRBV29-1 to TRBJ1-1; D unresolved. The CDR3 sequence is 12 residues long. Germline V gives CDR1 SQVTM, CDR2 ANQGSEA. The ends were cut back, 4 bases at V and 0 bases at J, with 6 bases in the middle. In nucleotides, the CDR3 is TGCAGCGTTGTAATAATGAACACTGAAGCTTTCTTT. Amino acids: CSVVIMNTEAFF. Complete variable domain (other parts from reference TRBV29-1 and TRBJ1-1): SAVISQKPSRDICQRGTSLTIQCQVDSQVTMMFWYRQQPGQSLTLIATANQGSEATYESGFVIDKFPISRPNLTFSTLTVSNMSPEDSSIYLCSVVIMNTEAFFGQGTRLTVV.

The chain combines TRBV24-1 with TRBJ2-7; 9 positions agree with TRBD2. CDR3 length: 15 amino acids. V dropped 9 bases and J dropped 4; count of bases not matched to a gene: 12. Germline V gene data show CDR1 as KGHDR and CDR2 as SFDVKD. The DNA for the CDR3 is TGTGCCACCCAAAAAGCGGGAGGCGGGAATTACGAGCAGTACTTC. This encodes CATQKAGGGNYEQYF.

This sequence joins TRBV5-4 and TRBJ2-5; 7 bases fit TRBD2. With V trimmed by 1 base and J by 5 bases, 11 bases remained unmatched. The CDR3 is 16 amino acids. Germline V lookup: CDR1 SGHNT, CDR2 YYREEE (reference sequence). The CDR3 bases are TGTGCCAGCAGCTTGTATTTGCGGGGGTCGGGGGAGACCCAGTACTTC. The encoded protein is CASSLYLRGSGETQYF.

CDR3 amino acids: CASSHDGGGEAFF. The CDR3 DNA reads as TGTGCCAGCAGCCATGACGGGGGTGGTGAAGCTTTCTTT. This chain connects TRBV3-1 (or the pseudogene TRBV3-2) to TRBJ1-1; tentatively, D is TRBD1 (5 bases). Trimming left V 3 bases short and J 7 bases short, with 12 bases between. The CDR3 has 13 residues. The V gene's germline CDR1 is LGHDT and CDR2 YNNKEL (reference sequence).

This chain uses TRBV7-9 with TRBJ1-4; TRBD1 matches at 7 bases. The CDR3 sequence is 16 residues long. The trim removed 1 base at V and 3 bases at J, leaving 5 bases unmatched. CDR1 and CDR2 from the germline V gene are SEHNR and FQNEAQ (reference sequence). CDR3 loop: CASSLGETGSNEKLFF. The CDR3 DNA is TGTGCCAGCAGCTTAGGGGAGACAGGGTCTAATGAAAAACTGTTTTTT.

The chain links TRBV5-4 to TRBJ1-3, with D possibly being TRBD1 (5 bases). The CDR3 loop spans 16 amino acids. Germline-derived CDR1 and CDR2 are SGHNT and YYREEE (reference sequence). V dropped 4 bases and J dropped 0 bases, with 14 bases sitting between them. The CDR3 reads CASSVAGRSSGNTIYF. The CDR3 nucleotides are TGTGCCAGCAGCGTAGCGGGACGAAGCTCTGGAAACACCATATATTTT.

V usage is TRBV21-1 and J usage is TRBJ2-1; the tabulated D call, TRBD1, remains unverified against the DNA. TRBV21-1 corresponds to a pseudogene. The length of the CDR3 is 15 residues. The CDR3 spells CASSKEQGLYNEQFF. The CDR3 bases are TGTGCCAGCAGCAAAGAACAGGGCCTTTACAATGAGCAGTTCTTC.

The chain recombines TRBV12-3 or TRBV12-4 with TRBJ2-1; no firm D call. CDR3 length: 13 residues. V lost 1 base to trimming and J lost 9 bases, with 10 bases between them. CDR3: CASSLGPSSEQFF. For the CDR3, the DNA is TGTGCCAGCAGTTTAGGGCCCTCCAGTGAGCAGTTCTTC.

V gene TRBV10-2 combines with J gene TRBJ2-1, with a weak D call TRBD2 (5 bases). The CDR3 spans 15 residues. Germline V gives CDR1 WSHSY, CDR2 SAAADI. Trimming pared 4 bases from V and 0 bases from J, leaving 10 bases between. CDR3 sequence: CASSGGLLSYNEQFF. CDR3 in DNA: TGCGCCAGCAGTGGAGGGCTCCTCTCCTACAATGAGCAGTTCTTC.